Listed below are T cell receptor beta chains from one sample, sequenced in a study of cytomegalovirus exposure and HLA in healthy donors. Generated by immunoSEQ multiplex PCR, the TCRdb table keeps only in-frame clones and is missing some. The sample gives around 120,000 clones, 80% to 85% of which show up once; about 0.75% is in the top ten. The sequencing input was PBMCs. Source of these receptors: a man aged 18 to 29 in good health and CMV-seronegative. CDR3s include the opening cysteine and the closing phenylalanine or tryptophan. Fields, in order: clone size, V gene, D gene, J gene, CDR3 length, CDR3 protein, CDR3 DNA. A D gene is named only where the DNA matches it firmly. Not all rows give a size; the values are once, few, many and, for expanded clones, a class.

-,TRBV11-2,-,TRBJ1-1,15,CASSLARVGGTEAFF,TGTGCCAGCAGCTTAGCTCGAGTTGGCGGCACTGAAGCTTTCTTT
few,TRBV28,-,TRBJ2-5,15,CASSKLPSWRETQYF,TGTGCCAGCAGCAAGCTCCCCTCTTGGAGGGAGACCCAGTACTTC
-,TRBV28,-,TRBJ1-5,18,CASSTSPGVFRAGQPQHF,TGTGCCAGCAGTACGTCCCCGGGGGTCTTTAGGGCCGGTCAGCCCCAGCATTTT
-,TRBV27,-,TRBJ1-3,16,CASRRQAYPIGNTIYF,TGTGCCAGCAGACGACAGGCCTACCCTATCGGAAACACCATATATTTT
-,TRBV5-4,TRBD1,TRBJ1-1,16,CASSPRQGPMNTEAFF,TGTGCCAGCAGTCCCCGACAGGGCCCCATGAACACTGAAGCTTTCTTT
-,TRBV4-3,-,TRBJ1-1,13,CASSQDHSGGAFF,TGCGCCAGCAGCCAAGATCACTCGGGAGGAGCTTTCTTT
-,TRBV7-8,TRBD1,TRBJ2-1,16,CASSSRRTGKSNEQFF,TGTGCCAGCAGCTCCCGTAGGACAGGTAAAAGCAATGAGCAGTTCTTC
-,TRBV7-2,TRBD2,TRBJ2-5,16,CASSFTAGGPGETQYF,TGTGCCAGCAGCTTTACAGCGGGGGGGCCGGGGGAGACCCAGTACTTC
-,TRBV9,-,TRBJ2-7,14,CASSVGSGTYEQYF,TGTGCCAGCAGCGTAGGGTCAGGGACCTACGAGCAGTACTTC
-,TRBV28,-,TRBJ1-5,16,CASTKPQGSLYQPQHF,TGTGCCAGCACCAAACCCCAGGGCAGTTTGTATCAGCCCCAGCATTTT
few,TRBV6-4,-,TRBJ2-2,15,CASQRTGIDHGELFF,TGTGCCAGCCAGCGAACAGGGATTGATCACGGGGAGCTGTTTTTT
-,TRBV4-1,TRBD1,TRBJ1-5,15,CASSQPGQGRQPQHF,TGCGCCAGCAGCCAACCGGGACAGGGGCGACAGCCCCAGCATTTT